These 25 T cell receptor beta chains originate from one sample sequenced in a study of vaccination and CD4 T cells after COVID-19. Treatment: roughly 10-day PBMC culture with coronavirus spike peptide pools or control peptides (ViraFEST assay). With the Oncomine TCR Beta short-read assay, DNA from cultured CD4+ T cells was sequenced. TCRdb re-called the PCR reads through MiXCR, storing one row per CDR3 protein. The sample lists about 15,000 distinct CDR3 sequences, around three quarters occurring once. These TCRs are of unknown antigen specificity. Input material: CD4+ T cells from blood, cultured in vitro. These receptors came from a human donor who had recovered from COVID-19.

This clonotype turned up a few times. The chain uses TRBV4-3 and TRBJ1-5; no clear D. V lost 6 bases, J lost 6 bases, and 15 bases lay in between. Germline values: CDR1 LGHNA, CDR2 YSLEER. This CDR3 is built from 14 residues. The CDR3 protein is CASSYRIVSQPQHF. CDR3 sequence (DNA): TGCGCCAGCAGTTATCGGATTGTCAGTCAGCCCCAGCATTTT.

The CDR3 spells CSARSTGSGYTF. CDR3 nucleotide sequence: TGCAGTGCTAGATCGACAGGCAGTGGCTACACCTTC. The gene calls are TRBV20-1 and TRBJ1-2, with a tentative D call TRBD1 (6 bases). CDR1 DFQATT and CDR2 SNEGSKA come from the germline V gene (reference sequence). CDR3 length: 12 amino acids. V lost 2 bases and J 7 bases, leaving 11 bases between the germline ends.

This chain uses TRBV2 with TRBJ1-3; D call uncertain. Germline CDR1 reads SNHLY; CDR2 reads FYNNEI. The CDR3 has 12 amino acids. Trimming took 2 bases from V and 7 from J, leaving 6 bases between them. For the CDR3, the DNA is TGTGCCAGCAGTGAAAGCGCCAACACCATATATTTT. It is translated as CASSESANTIYF.

This clonotype has more than one count but fewer than ten. The CDR3 spells CASSRDRRNSPLHF. DNA for the CDR3: TGTGCCAGCAGCCGGGACCGTCGTAATTCACCCCTCCACTTT. V and J are TRBV16 and TRBJ1-6; D perhaps matches TRBD1 (5 bases). Germline V CDR1 and CDR2: KGHSY, FQNENV. The V end lost 4 bases, the J end lost 6 bases, and 10 bases lay between the germline ends. This CDR3 spans 14 amino acids.

CDR3: CASSQGFGVEPDGYTF. DNA for the CDR3: TGCGCCAGCAGCCAAGGGTTCGGAGTGGAGCCCGATGGCTACACCTTC. The chain links TRBV4-3 to TRBJ1-2; D gene uncertain. This CDR3 spans 16 amino acids. Trimming shortened V by 1 base and J by 6 bases, and 18 bases separated the two germline ends. Germline V gene sequence: CDR1 LGHNA, CDR2 YSLEER.

The genes are TRBV20-1 and TRBJ2-2; 8 bases agree with TRBD2. The CDR3 extends over 14 amino acids. Trimming at V came to 3 bases and at J to 7 bases, leaving 7 bases not matched to a gene. The germline V gene has CDR1 DFQATT and CDR2 SNEGSKA (reference sequence). CDR3 DNA sequence: TGCAGTGCTAGCGGGAGGGCCTACGTCGGGGAGCTGTTTTTT. This encodes CSASGRAYVGELFF.

The V call is TRBV20-1, the J call TRBJ1-2; a weak D match, TRBD1 (5 bases). CDR1 DFQATT and CDR2 SNEGSKA come from the germline V gene (reference sequence). Trimming left V 5 bases short and J 7 bases short, with 14 bases between. The CDR3 contains 12 residues. CDR3: CSALPGGFGYTF. The CDR3 region has the DNA TGCAGTGCTCTCCCGGGGGGATTTGGCTACACCTTC.

The rearrangement links TRBV7-2 to TRBJ1-1; 9 bases match TRBD1. J lost 5 bases, V lost 2 bases, and 9 bases had no gene match. Germline V gives CDR1 SGHTA, CDR2 FQGNSA. The CDR3 loop spans 16 amino acids. CDR3 in amino acids: CASSLQKGDRVTEAFF. The CDR3 DNA sequence: TGTGCCAGCAGCTTACAGAAAGGGGACAGGGTTACTGAAGCTTTCTTT.

This clonotype was detected only a few times. V usage is TRBV27 and J usage is TRBJ1-5; 7 nucleotides line up with TRBD1. CDR3 length: 14 residues. Germline V gene data show CDR1 as MNHEY and CDR2 as SMNVEV (reference sequence). V dropped 4 bases and J dropped 3; count of bases not matched to a gene: 3. CDR3 region: CASSYGQVNQPQHF. The DNA for the CDR3 is TGTGCCAGCAGTTACGGACAGGTCAATCAGCCCCAGCATTTT.

This clonotype was found a few times. The chain uses TRBV6-1 and TRBJ2-7; 10 bases are shared with TRBD2. This CDR3 contains 13 residues. V lost 8 bases to trimming and J lost 5 bases; unmatched junction nucleotides: 6. Germline lookup yields CDR1 MNHNS and CDR2 SASEGT. The CDR3: CASLRLAGNEQYF. CDR3 coding DNA: TGTGCCAGCCTGAGACTAGCGGGTAACGAGCAGTACTTC.

This rearrangement joins TRBV7-9 to TRBJ2-5; D uncertain. V shed 3 bases and J shed 5 bases, with 10 bases lying between them. The CDR3 contains 13 residues. Germline CDR1 and CDR2: SEHNR and FQNEAQ (reference sequence). CDR3 DNA: TGTGCCAGCAGCTTTAGTCGGCGGGAGACCCAGTACTTC. It encodes CASSFSRRETQYF.

Remarks on this clonotype: Because the CDR3's place on the DNA is in doubt, the DNA is left out and the CDR3 is given as listed by TCRdb. This chain joins TRBV14 and TRBJ1-1. Germline V gene data show CDR1 as SGHDN and CDR2 as FVKESK. 23 amino acids form the CDR3, both terminal residues included. CDR3 sequence reads: CASTNQTSMYLCASSTPPRITFF.

This chain connects TRBV6-1 to TRBJ1-2, with a possible D match to TRBD1 (5 bases). The CDR3 has 15 residues. The V gene lost 6 bases and the J gene lost 4 bases, with 18 bases spanning the gap. The germline gives CDR1 MNHNS, CDR2 SASEGT. In DNA, the CDR3 is TGTGCCAGCAGACTCCGACCAGGGAGCTTCTATGGCTACACCTTC. This encodes CASRLRPGSFYGYTF.

The chain joins TRBV20-1 to TRBJ2-4, with TRBD1 matching 8 bases. This CDR3 comprises 18 residues. The trim removed 1 base at V and 0 bases at J, leaving 11 bases unmatched. Germline CDR1 and CDR2: DFQATT and SNEGSKA (reference sequence). The CDR3 region has the DNA TGCAGTGCTAGAGGCCCCGGACAGGGAATTCTAGCCAAAAACATTCAGTACTTC. Protein sequence: CSARGPGQGILAKNIQYF.

The V and J genes are TRBV7-3 and TRBJ2-2, with 10 positions matching TRBD2. The CDR3 covers 15 residues. Unmatched junction bases numbered 9, after V lost 6 bases and J lost 8 bases. Germline-derived CDR1 and CDR2 are SGHTA and FQGTGA. The CDR3 sequence is CASRQREGLSGELFF. The CDR3 nucleotides are TGTGCCAGCAGGCAGCGGGAGGGCCTTTCAGGGGAGCTGTTTTTT.

This chain joins TRBV24-1 and TRBJ1-1; D is undetermined. Germline CDR1 is KGHDR and CDR2 is SFDVKD. The CDR3 is 13 amino acids. Deletions cut 7 bases from V and 0 bases from J, with 8 bases between. Here the CDR3 reads CATRGSMNTEAFF. CDR3 DNA: TGTGCCACCAGAGGGTCTATGAACACTGAAGCTTTCTTT.

The V call is TRBV20-1, the J call TRBJ1-5; 8 bases fit TRBD1. The V and J ends lost 5 bases and 2 bases, in that order; junction bases with no gene match: 14. Germline V gene lookup returns CDR1 DFQATT and CDR2 SNEGSKA (reference sequence). CDR3 size: 17 residues. CDR3 protein: CSAGSGTGNWGNQPQHF. The CDR3 DNA is TGCAGTGCTGGGAGTGGGACAGGCAACTGGGGCAATCAGCCCCAGCATTTT.

V usage is TRBV20-1 and J usage is TRBJ1-2; 9 nucleotides match TRBD1. The length of the CDR3 is 14 residues. Trimming took 7 bases from V and 7 from J; bases not matched to a gene: 13. Germline V gives CDR1 DFQATT, CDR2 SNEGSKA (reference sequence). The CDR3 sequence is CSDPPDRGLSGYTF. CDR3 nucleotides: TGCAGTGATCCGCCGGACAGGGGTCTAAGTGGCTACACCTTC.

The V call is TRBV28, the J call TRBJ1-5, with 7 bases identical to TRBD1. V shed 4 bases, J shed 3 bases, and the junction held 9 bases outside the gene matches. Germline V gene data show CDR1 as MDHEN and CDR2 as SYDVKM. The CDR3 sequence is 16 residues long. The CDR3 coding sequence is TGTGCCAGCAGTTCCCCGACAGGGCTGCACAATCAGCCCCAGCATTTT. It encodes CASSSPTGLHNQPQHF.

This clonotype turned up a few times. The gene calls are TRBV7-2 and TRBJ2-7; 8 bases fit TRBD2. Trimming cost V 1 base and J 3 bases; bases outside gene matches: 5. The V gene's germline CDR1 is SGHTA and CDR2 FQGNSA. The CDR3 has 15 amino acids. CDR3 nucleotide sequence: TGTGCCAGCAGCTTAGGTAGCGGGATATTCTACGAGCAGTACTTC. This sequence encodes CASSLGSGIFYEQYF.

CDR3 sequence reads: CASSVSWNSPLHF. The CDR3 DNA reads TGTGCCAGCAGTGTTAGTTGGAATTCACCCCTCCACTTT. J is TRBJ1-6 and V is TRBV6-1; no definite D call. The CDR3 contains 13 residues. Trimming shortened V by 4 bases and J by 7 bases, and 8 bases separated the two germline ends. Looked up from germline, CDR1 is MNHNS and CDR2 is SASEGT.

The V gene is TRBV12-3 or TRBV12-4, the J gene TRBJ1-2, with TRBD1 as a possible D gene (5 bases). The CDR3 runs 14 residues. V was trimmed by 7 bases and J by 0 bases, leaving 12 bases between them. The CDR3 loop is CASTSGRSNYGYTF. CDR3 DNA: TGTGCCAGCACCTCAGGGAGATCTAACTATGGCTACACCTTC.

This rearrangement joins TRBV24-1 to TRBJ2-2; 11 bases are shared with TRBD2. Germline loops: CDR1 KGHDR, CDR2 SFDVKD. V lost 4 bases to trimming and J lost 0 bases; unmatched junction nucleotides: 6. The CDR3 has 18 residues. CDR3 sequence (DNA): TGTGCCACCAGTGACCGAGGGACTAGCGGAGCGAACACCGGGGAGCTGTTTTTT. Residues: CATSDRGTSGANTGELFF.

The chain couples TRBV28 to TRBJ1-3, with no clear D. Germline V gives CDR1 MDHEN, CDR2 SYDVKM. V lost 6 bases, J lost 8 bases, and 17 bases lay in between. CDR3 length: 14 amino acids. Here the CDR3 reads CASRSTLFGDTIYF. Here the CDR3 DNA reads TGTGCCAGCAGGTCGACCCTGTTCGGAGACACCATATATTTT.

The rearrangement joins TRBV27 to TRBJ1-1; D gene unclear. Deletions cut 2 bases from V and 7 bases from J, with 11 bases between. The germline V gene encodes CDR1 MNHEY and CDR2 SMNVEV (reference sequence). The CDR3 has 13 amino acids. The CDR3 reads CASSLIIGFEAFF. The CDR3 coding sequence is TGTGCCAGCAGTTTAATAATTGGGTTTGAAGCTTTCTTT.